This TCR beta chain is drawn from a study of blood T cell repertoires in COVID-19. The germline V and J ends were trimmed by 2 bases and 0 bases, with 7 bases remaining between them. Looked up from germline, CDR1 is LNHDA and CDR2 is SQIVND (reference sequence). The CDR3 runs 14 residues. Authors' processing steps: Cell counts per sample came from amplifying reference gene primers. Generated by immunoSEQ multiplex PCR, the TCRdb table keeps only in-frame clones and is missing some. V and J calls plus clone size are reproduced from that table; the DNA served to infer D and trimming. The repertoire consists of more than 250,000 clones, with more than 70% occurring once and the leading ten covering approximately 5.3%. Participants were placed into cohorts based on the clinical history they reported. Recovered participants had two consecutive negative NP/OP PCR tests, healthcare professional clearance, or symptom resolution.

The V call is TRBV19, the J call TRBJ1-1; D might be TRBD1 (5 bases). This clonotype originated in a young woman who had recovered from COVID-19. Specimen: PBMCs or T cells enriched from blood (not recorded which). The CDR3 coding sequence is TGTGCCAGTAGTATATCGGGGGTGAACACTGAAGCTTTCTTT. This encodes CASSISGVNTEAFF.